These T cell receptor beta chains were read from a single sample in a study of blood T cell repertoires in COVID-19. Produced via immunoSEQ multiplex PCR; TCRdb's table is partial and in-frame only. In the table there are around 190,000 clones, roughly 84% of which are singletons. The specimen sequenced was PBMCs or T cells enriched from blood (not recorded which). These receptors were collected from a woman between 25 and 40 years old who had been exposed to COVID-19. Both conserved end residues are part of each CDR3. A D gene is named only where the DNA matches it firmly. The listing skips clone size in some rows; elsewhere it reads once, few, many or a size class.

>14|TRBJ1-5|.|.|TRBV5-1
CASSLAGGNQPQHF
TGCGCCAGCAGCTTGGCCGGGGGCAATCAGCCCCAGCATTTT
>13|TRBJ1-1|.|.|TRBV30
CAWGQTGNTEAFF
TGTGCCTGGGGACAGACTGGGAACACTGAAGCTTTCTTT
>12|TRBJ1-1|.|.|TRBV5-4
CASGVGRTEAFF
TGTGCCAGCGGAGTGGGGCGCACTGAAGCTTTCTTT
>16|TRBJ2-1|TRBD1|.|TRBV10-3
CAISESRQGTNNEQFF
TGTGCCATCAGTGAGTCTAGACAGGGGACAAACAATGAGCAGTTCTTC
>14|TRBJ1-2|TRBD1|.|TRBV30
CAWDRGASGYGYTF
TGTGCCTGGGACAGGGGAGCCTCGGGCTATGGCTACACCTTC
>15|TRBJ2-7|.|.|TRBV6-2/TRBV6-3
CASSRPGTLGGEQYF
TGTGCCAGCAGTCGCCCAGGGACTTTGGGGGGTGAGCAGTACTTC
>15|TRBJ2-1|TRBD1|few|TRBV5-5
CASSPQGWFYNEQFF
TGTGCCAGCAGCCCACAGGGGTGGTTCTACAATGAGCAGTTCTTC
>15|TRBJ1-2|.|once|TRBV7-3
CASSLFELINYGYTF
TGTGCCAGCAGCTTATTCGAACTGATTAACTATGGCTACACCTTC
>16|TRBJ2-7|TRBD1|.|TRBV27
CASRDIGQGPTYEQYF
TGTGCCAGCAGAGACATAGGACAGGGACCAACCTACGAGCAGTACTTC
>14|TRBJ1-4|.|.|TRBV27
CASTTGTVNEKLFF
TGTGCCAGCACTACAGGGACGGTTAATGAAAAACTGTTTTTT
>14|TRBJ1-5|.|.|TRBV7-2
CASSLGWGSSAQHF
TGTGCCAGCAGCTTAGGTTGGGGCAGTTCGGCCCAGCATTTT
>17|TRBJ1-5|.|.|TRBV19
CASSMGRGLLENQPQHF
TGTGCCAGTAGTATGGGGCGTGGTCTCCTGGAAAATCAGCCCCAGCATTTT
>14|TRBJ2-3|TRBD1|.|TRBV11-2
CASTQGTGRDTQYF
TGTGCCAGCACCCAGGGGACAGGGCGGGATACGCAGTATTTT
>17|TRBJ2-1|TRBD2|.|TRBV7-2
CASSSRLAGRDINEQFF
TGTGCCAGCAGCTCCCGACTAGCGGGGAGAGACATTAATGAGCAGTTCTTC
>15|TRBJ1-4|TRBD1|.|TRBV10-3
CAISRDRGLGEKLFF
TGTGCCATCAGTCGAGACAGGGGGCTAGGAGAAAAACTGTTTTTT
>13|TRBJ1-3|.|once|TRBV5-1
CASSPGFGNTIYF
TGCGCCAGCAGCCCGGGGTTTGGAAACACCATATATTTT
>13|TRBJ1-2|.|.|TRBV12-3/TRBV12-4
CASKFGGDYGYTF
TGTGCCAGCAAATTTGGGGGGGACTATGGCTACACCTTC
>14|TRBJ2-7|TRBD2|.|TRBV5-1
CASSLGLAVYEQYF
TGCGCCAGCAGCTTGGGACTAGCGGTCTACGAGCAGTACTTC
>12|TRBJ2-3|.|.|TRBV2
CASSLQVYTQYF
TGTGCCAGCAGTTTACAGGTCTATACGCAGTATTTT